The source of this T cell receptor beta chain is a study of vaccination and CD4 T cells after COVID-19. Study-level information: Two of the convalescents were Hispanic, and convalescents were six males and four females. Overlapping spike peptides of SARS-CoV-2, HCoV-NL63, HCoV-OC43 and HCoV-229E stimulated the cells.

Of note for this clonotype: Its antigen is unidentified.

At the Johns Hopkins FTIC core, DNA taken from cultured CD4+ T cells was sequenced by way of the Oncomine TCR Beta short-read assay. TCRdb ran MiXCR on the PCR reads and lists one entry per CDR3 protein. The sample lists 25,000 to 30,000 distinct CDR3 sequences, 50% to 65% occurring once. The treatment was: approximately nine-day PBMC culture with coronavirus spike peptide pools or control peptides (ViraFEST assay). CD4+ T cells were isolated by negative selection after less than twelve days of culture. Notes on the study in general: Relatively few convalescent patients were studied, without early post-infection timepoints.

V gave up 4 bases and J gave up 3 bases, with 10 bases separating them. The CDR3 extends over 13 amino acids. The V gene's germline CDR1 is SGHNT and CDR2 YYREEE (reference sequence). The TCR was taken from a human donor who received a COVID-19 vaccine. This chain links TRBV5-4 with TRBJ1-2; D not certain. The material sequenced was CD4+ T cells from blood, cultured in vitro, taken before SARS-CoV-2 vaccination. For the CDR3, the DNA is TGTGCCAGCAGCCTCGACACCGACTATGGCTACACCTTC. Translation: CASSLDTDYGYTF.